This record looks at one T cell receptor beta chain sequence and its context. There is no known antigen for this receptor. Base-call qualities are not available, and no considerably larger clone is one nucleotide away. From the cysteine through the phenylalanine, the CDR3 covers 12 amino acids. The read is trimmed to its CDR3 DNA, 36 bases read in frame from base 1. CDR1 and CDR2 were assigned from the germline V gene as MNHEY and SVGEGT. Here V drops 6 bases and J drops 12 bases, and the junction holds 8 bases not matched to any gene. One collaborating source in Seattle enrolled patients during active infection and followed them longitudinally through the course of disease. The collaborating institutions used their own protocols to collect whole blood in K2EDTA tubes. For TCRbeta analysis, collaborators shipped samples in one of three forms: frozen whole blood, isolated PBMCs, or DNA extracted from either of those sample types.

The immunoSEQ Assay, a bias-controlled multiplex PCR, was used to amplify TCRbeta CDR3 regions from genomic DNA. Regarding the original processing steps: Nucleated cell counts per sample were estimated from amplification of reference gene primers within the assay. To quantify the absolute abundance of each unique TCRbeta CDR3 rearrangement, sequence reads were collapsed and filtered. For each sample, productive Simpson clonality was calculated by taking the square root of Simpson's diversity index across productive rearrangements. In TCRdb, the immuneACCESS table is reduced to in-frame sequences with V and J assigned. These tables do not hold every clone; where another copy was compared, an unresolved V gene accounts for under half, and the others remain unexplained. Clonal size and the V and J genes are those of that table, whereas D and trimming came from the DNA. This sample holds under 250,000 clones; about 82% were observed only once. 5.5% to 6.5% of the sample is in the top ten clones.

The data stem from a study of blood T cell repertoires in COVID-19 (dated by TCRdb to the early 2020s). General notes on the study: The collaborator samples originated in the United States, Italy and Spain and spanned the acute and convalescent phases of COVID-19. The prospective study material was composed of cDNA or gDNA derived from T cells, B-cell-depleted T cells, or PBMCs. The dataset comprised deeply sampled blood TCRbeta repertoires from subjects exposed to, actively infected with, or recovered from COVID-19. The repertoires were released in a freely available public database meant as a resource for research on the immune response to SARS-CoV-2. The samples were drawn from two sources: the first 160 participants of the ongoing ImmuneRACE study, and about 1,300 subjects contributed by 6 global collaborators. A de-identified subject ID, COVID-19 status, age in years and sex were almost always included in the sample metadata. Where available, HLA class I and class II types were obtained from metadata supplied by the sample provider rather than from assay-based typing.

Findings and caveats that apply to the study as a whole: Clinical and demographic metadata were provided uncurated, with the amount varying by source and participant.

The chain is encoded by TRBV6-2 or TRBV6-3 joined to TRBJ1-5; TRBD1 agrees with 7 junctional bases. Sequencing was performed on peripheral blood. The receptor comes from a woman older than 75 with COVID-19, enrolled during active disease. The CDR3: CASSLQGTLQHF. The bases are TGTGCCAGCAGCCTACAGGGGACTCTCCAGCATTTT.